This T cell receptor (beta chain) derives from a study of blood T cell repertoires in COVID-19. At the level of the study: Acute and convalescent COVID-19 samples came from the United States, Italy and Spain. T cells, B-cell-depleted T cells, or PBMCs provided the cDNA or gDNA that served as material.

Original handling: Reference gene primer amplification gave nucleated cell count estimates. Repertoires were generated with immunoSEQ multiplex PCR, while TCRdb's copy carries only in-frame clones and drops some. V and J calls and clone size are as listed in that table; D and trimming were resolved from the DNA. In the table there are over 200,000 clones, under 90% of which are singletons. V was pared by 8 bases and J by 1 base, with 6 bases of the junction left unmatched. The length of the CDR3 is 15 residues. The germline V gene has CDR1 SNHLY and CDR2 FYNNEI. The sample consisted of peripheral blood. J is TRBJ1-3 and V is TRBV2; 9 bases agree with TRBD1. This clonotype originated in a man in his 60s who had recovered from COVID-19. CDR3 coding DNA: TGTGCCAGCGGGGACAGGGCTTATTCTGGAAACACCATATATTTT. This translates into CASGDRAYSGNTIYF.